The rows below give T cell receptor beta chains drawn from one sample of a study of response to subunit inactivated influenza vaccine. MiXCR, run by TCRdb on the RT-PCR reads, gives a single entry per CDR3 protein. The sample carries 800,000 or so distinct CDR3 sequences, 21% recorded once. The sequencing used PBMCs from blood, collected around 5 days after vaccination. The receptors stem from a middle-aged man who received an inactivated influenza vaccine. CDR3s include the opening cysteine and the closing phenylalanine or tryptophan. D genes are given only for firm matches. The listing skips clone size in some rows; elsewhere it reads once, few, many or a size class.

V	D	J	size	DNA	CDR3
TRBV12-3/TRBV12-4	-	TRBJ1-4	many	TGTGCCAGCAGCTTCATTGCAACTAATGAAAAACTGTTTTTT	CASSFIATNEKLFF
TRBV6-1	TRBD1	TRBJ1-2	few	TGTGCCAGCAGACCAACCCGGGACAGCTCTGACTATGGCTACACCTTC	CASRPTRDSSDYGYTF
TRBV20-1	-	TRBJ2-5	-	TGCAGTGCCGTGGCGCCTAGCAAGGGATTAGGGACCCAGTACTTC	CSAVAPSKGLGTQYF
TRBV7-2	TRBD2	TRBJ2-1	few	TGTGCCAGCAGCTCCGGGACTAGCGGGTACTCCTACAATGAGCAGTTCTTC	CASSSGTSGYSYNEQFF
TRBV6-2/TRBV6-3	-	TRBJ2-3	few	TGTGCCAGCAGTTACCAGAGGGGGTACACAGATACGCAGTATTTT	CASSYQRGYTDTQYF
TRBV28	TRBD1	TRBJ1-5	few	TGTGCCAGCAGTGCCCTGACAGGGTCGTTCGATCAGCCCCAGCATTTT	CASSALTGSFDQPQHF
TRBV7-8	-	TRBJ1-1	few	TGTGCCAGCAGCTTAGCGCCGGCAGGAATGAACACTGAAGCTTTCTTT	CASSLAPAGMNTEAFF
TRBV18	TRBD2	TRBJ2-5	few	TGTGCCAGCTCACCGAGACTAGCGGGACTCCAAGAGACCCAGTACTTC	CASSPRLAGLQETQYF
TRBV2	-	TRBJ2-1	-	TGTGCCAGCAGTACGGCTAGCTTTTCCAATGAGCAGTTCTTC	CASSTASFSNEQFF
TRBV7-2	-	TRBJ2-2	many	TGTGCCAGCAGCCAACTGGGGGCGAACACCGGGGAGCTGTTTTTT	CASSQLGANTGELFF